Listed below are T cell receptor beta chains from one sample, sequenced in a study of cytomegalovirus exposure and HLA in healthy donors. Here immunoSEQ multiplex PCR was the method, and the copy in TCRdb shows in-frame clones only, minus some. The sample includes 150,000 to 200,000 clones, approximately 85% of them seen just once. The sequencing sample was made of PBMCs. The receptors come from a man aged 50-60 years in good health and CMV-seropositive. The CDR3 runs from the conserved cysteine through the conserved F or W. D genes are given only for firm matches. Size values are once, few and many counts, or a class for expanded clones, and some rows have none.

d_call: .; clone_size: .; v_call: TRBV2; j_call: TRBJ1-3; cdr3_aa: CASSAVRGSGNTIYF; cdr3_nt: TGTGCCAGCAGTGCAGTCAGGGGATCCGGAAACACCATATATTTT
d_call: .; clone_size: few; v_call: TRBV10-3; j_call: TRBJ2-1; cdr3_aa: CAISIDRSSYNEQFF; cdr3_nt: TGTGCCATCAGCATTGACAGGAGCTCCTACAATGAGCAGTTCTTC
d_call: .; clone_size: .; v_call: TRBV28; j_call: TRBJ2-7; cdr3_aa: CASSLQRAEQYF; cdr3_nt: TGTGCCAGCAGTTTACAGAGGGCCGAGCAGTACTTC
d_call: .; clone_size: .; v_call: TRBV14; j_call: TRBJ1-1; cdr3_aa: CASSQQGFTEAFF; cdr3_nt: TGTGCCAGCAGCCAACAGGGGTTCACTGAAGCTTTCTTT
d_call: .; clone_size: .; v_call: TRBV2; j_call: TRBJ2-7; cdr3_aa: CASSSQGYEQYF; cdr3_nt: TGTGCCAGCAGTTCACAGGGCTACGAGCAGTACTTC
d_call: TRBD1; clone_size: .; v_call: TRBV28; j_call: TRBJ1-2; cdr3_aa: CASSLSGTGVGYTF; cdr3_nt: TGTGCCAGCAGTTTATCGGGGACAGGGGTTGGCTACACCTTC
d_call: .; clone_size: .; v_call: TRBV21-1; j_call: TRBJ2-4; cdr3_aa: CASSKGPREAKNSQYF; cdr3_nt: TGTGCCAGCAGCAAAGGGCCCCGGGAGGCCAAAAACAGTCAGTACTTC
d_call: .; clone_size: once; v_call: TRBV29-1; j_call: TRBJ2-3; cdr3_aa: CSVEPPMGLTATDTQYF; cdr3_nt: TGCAGCGTTGAACCCCCCATGGGCCTTACTGCCACAGATACGCAGTATTTT
d_call: .; clone_size: .; v_call: TRBV13; j_call: TRBJ1-1; cdr3_aa: CASSPREMNTEAFF; cdr3_nt: TGTGCCAGCAGCCCCAGGGAAATGAACACTGAAGCTTTCTTT
d_call: .; clone_size: .; v_call: TRBV7-2; j_call: TRBJ1-2; cdr3_aa: CASSLRARRGGYTF; cdr3_nt: TGTGCCAGCAGCCTCCGGGCCCGTCGGGGTGGCTACACCTTC
d_call: .; clone_size: .; v_call: TRBV6-5; j_call: TRBJ2-7; cdr3_aa: CASSYSGVEQYF; cdr3_nt: TGTGCCAGCAGTTACTCAGGGGTCGAGCAGTACTTC
d_call: TRBD1; clone_size: .; v_call: TRBV5-1; j_call: TRBJ2-1; cdr3_aa: CASSYTGGGYNEQFF; cdr3_nt: TGCGCCAGCAGCTACACAGGGGGCGGCTACAATGAGCAGTTCTTC
d_call: .; clone_size: .; v_call: TRBV9; j_call: TRBJ2-2; cdr3_aa: CAHSWTWNTGELFF; cdr3_nt: TGTGCCCACTCTTGGACTTGGAACACCGGGGAGCTGTTTTTT
d_call: TRBD1; clone_size: once; v_call: TRBV7-8; j_call: TRBJ2-1; cdr3_aa: CASFPYGTEVYNEQFF; cdr3_nt: TGTGCCAGCTTCCCCTACGGGACAGAGGTTTACAATGAGCAGTTCTTC
d_call: .; clone_size: .; v_call: TRBV30; j_call: TRBJ1-2; cdr3_aa: CAWSAGPGYGYTF; cdr3_nt: TGTGCCTGGAGCGCGGGGCCAGGGTATGGCTACACCTTC
d_call: TRBD1; clone_size: .; v_call: TRBV27; j_call: TRBJ1-5; cdr3_aa: CASSSSSTGAGGQPQHF; cdr3_nt: TGTGCCAGCAGTTCTTCATCAACAGGGGCGGGGGGTCAGCCCCAGCATTTT
d_call: TRBD1; clone_size: .; v_call: TRBV6-6; j_call: TRBJ1-2; cdr3_aa: CASIEWTGSNYGYTF; cdr3_nt: TGTGCCAGCATTGAATGGACAGGTTCTAACTATGGCTACACCTTC
d_call: .; clone_size: .; v_call: TRBV11-3; j_call: TRBJ2-2; cdr3_aa: CASSPTGRGTGELFF; cdr3_nt: TGTGCCAGCAGCCCGACCGGCCGGGGCACCGGGGAGCTGTTTTTT
d_call: .; clone_size: .; v_call: TRBV19; j_call: TRBJ2-3; cdr3_aa: CASNRQGGDTQYF; cdr3_nt: TGTGCCAGTAATAGACAGGGAGGAGATACGCAGTATTTT
d_call: TRBD1; clone_size: .; v_call: TRBV27; j_call: TRBJ1-1; cdr3_aa: CASSSDRGNTEAFF; cdr3_nt: TGTGCCAGCAGTTCCGACAGGGGGAACACTGAAGCTTTCTTT
d_call: TRBD1; clone_size: .; v_call: TRBV2; j_call: TRBJ1-1; cdr3_aa: CASSYAGRGNEAFF; cdr3_nt: TGTGCCAGCAGTTATGCGGGCAGGGGGAATGAAGCTTTCTTT
d_call: .; clone_size: few; v_call: TRBV7-2; j_call: TRBJ2-3; cdr3_aa: CASSPGDSTDTQYF; cdr3_nt: TGTGCCAGCAGCCCGGGGGACAGCACAGATACGCAGTATTTT
d_call: .; clone_size: .; v_call: TRBV28; j_call: TRBJ1-5; cdr3_aa: CASASGNQPQHF; cdr3_nt: TGTGCCAGCGCTTCGGGCAATCAGCCCCAGCATTTT
d_call: .; clone_size: .; v_call: TRBV4-3; j_call: TRBJ1-2; cdr3_aa: CASSPSVSDYGYTF; cdr3_nt: TGCGCCAGCAGCCCAAGCGTATCGGACTATGGCTACACCTTC
d_call: .; clone_size: .; v_call: TRBV7-2; j_call: TRBJ2-3; cdr3_aa: CASSLARQLWTSDTQYF; cdr3_nt: TGTGCCAGCAGCTTAGCGAGACAGCTATGGACCTCAGATACGCAGTATTTT
d_call: TRBD1; clone_size: .; v_call: TRBV19; j_call: TRBJ2-7; cdr3_aa: CASSTGTGVFYEQYF; cdr3_nt: TGTGCCAGTAGTACGGGGACAGGGGTTTTCTACGAGCAGTACTTC
d_call: .; clone_size: .; v_call: TRBV7-3; j_call: TRBJ2-1; cdr3_aa: CASSLGRPGLVKNNEQFF; cdr3_nt: TGTGCCAGCAGCTTAGGTAGGCCAGGGCTTGTCAAAAACAATGAGCAGTTCTTC
d_call: .; clone_size: .; v_call: TRBV6-5; j_call: TRBJ1-6; cdr3_aa: CASSYSSQDWGSPLHF; cdr3_nt: TGTGCCAGCAGTTACTCGTCCCAGGACTGGGGTTCACCCCTCCACTTT
d_call: TRBD1; clone_size: few; v_call: TRBV19; j_call: TRBJ1-1; cdr3_aa: CASSITGATEAFF; cdr3_nt: TGTGCCAGTAGTATAACAGGGGCCACTGAAGCTTTCTTT
d_call: TRBD2; clone_size: .; v_call: TRBV7-3; j_call: TRBJ2-2; cdr3_aa: CASSPQTSGVANTGELFF; cdr3_nt: TGTGCCAGCAGCCCCCAGACTAGCGGGGTCGCGAACACCGGGGAGCTGTTTTTT
d_call: .; clone_size: few; v_call: TRBV11-1; j_call: TRBJ2-1; cdr3_aa: CASSPPPGTGVYNEQFF; cdr3_nt: TGTGCCAGCAGCCCTCCTCCCGGGACTGGAGTCTACAATGAGCAGTTCTTC
d_call: .; clone_size: few; v_call: TRBV9; j_call: TRBJ2-3; cdr3_aa: CASSVGQVDTQYF; cdr3_nt: TGTGCCAGCAGCGTAGGACAGGTGGATACGCAGTATTTT
d_call: .; clone_size: .; v_call: TRBV28; j_call: TRBJ1-1; cdr3_aa: CASSTHRVGNTEAFF; cdr3_nt: TGTGCCAGCAGTACGCACAGGGTAGGGAACACTGAAGCTTTCTTT
d_call: .; clone_size: .; v_call: TRBV29-1; j_call: TRBJ2-5; cdr3_aa: CSVPRGQKETQYF; cdr3_nt: TGCAGCGTCCCCCGAGGACAGAAAGAGACCCAGTACTTC
d_call: TRBD2; clone_size: .; v_call: TRBV29-1; j_call: TRBJ2-1; cdr3_aa: CSERSGGSYNEQFF; cdr3_nt: TGCAGCGAGAGAAGCGGGGGATCCTACAATGAGCAGTTCTTC
d_call: .; clone_size: .; v_call: TRBV7-9; j_call: TRBJ2-7; cdr3_aa: CASSFSGTAYEQYF; cdr3_nt: TGTGCCAGCAGCTTCAGCGGAACCGCCTACGAGCAGTACTTC
d_call: TRBD1; clone_size: .; v_call: TRBV27; j_call: TRBJ2-3; cdr3_aa: CASSRTGADTQYF; cdr3_nt: TGTGCCAGCAGCCGGACAGGGGCAGATACGCAGTATTTT
d_call: .; clone_size: .; v_call: TRBV14; j_call: TRBJ2-5; cdr3_aa: CASSTFQGIQETQYF; cdr3_nt: TGTGCCAGCAGTACCTTCCAGGGTATCCAAGAGACCCAGTACTTC
d_call: .; clone_size: .; v_call: TRBV5-8; j_call: TRBJ2-7; cdr3_aa: CASSRAYEQYF; cdr3_nt: TGTGCCAGCAGCCGGGCCTACGAGCAGTACTTC